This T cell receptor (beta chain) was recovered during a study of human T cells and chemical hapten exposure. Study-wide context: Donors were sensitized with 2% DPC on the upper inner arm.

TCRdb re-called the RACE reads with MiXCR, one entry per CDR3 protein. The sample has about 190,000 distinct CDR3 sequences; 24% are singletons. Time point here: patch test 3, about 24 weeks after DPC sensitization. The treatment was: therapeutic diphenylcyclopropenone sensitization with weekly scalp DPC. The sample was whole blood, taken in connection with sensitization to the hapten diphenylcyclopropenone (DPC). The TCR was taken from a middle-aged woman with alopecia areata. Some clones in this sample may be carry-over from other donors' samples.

CDR3 DNA: TGTGCCAGCAGTGGACAGGGGACATCCTACGAGCAGTACTTC. Translated: CASSGQGTSYEQYF. The V gene is TRBV9, the J gene TRBJ2-7; 9 bases match TRBD1. The ends lost 5 bases at V and 1 base at J; junction bases unmatched: 4. The CDR3 extends over 14 amino acids. CDR1 is SGDLS, CDR2 YYNGEE, per germline.